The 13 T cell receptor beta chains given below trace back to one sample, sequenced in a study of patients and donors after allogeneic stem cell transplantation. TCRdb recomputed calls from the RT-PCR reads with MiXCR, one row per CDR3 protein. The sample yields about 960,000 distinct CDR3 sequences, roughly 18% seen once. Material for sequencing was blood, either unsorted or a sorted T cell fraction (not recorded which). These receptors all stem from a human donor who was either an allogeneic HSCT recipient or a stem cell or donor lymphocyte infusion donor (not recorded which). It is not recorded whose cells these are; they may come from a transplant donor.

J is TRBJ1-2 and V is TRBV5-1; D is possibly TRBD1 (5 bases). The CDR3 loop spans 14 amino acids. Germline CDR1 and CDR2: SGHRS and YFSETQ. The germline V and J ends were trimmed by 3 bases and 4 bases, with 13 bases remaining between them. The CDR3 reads CASSSLQGVYGYTF. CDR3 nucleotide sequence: TGCGCCAGCAGCTCCCTTCAGGGAGTCTATGGCTACACCTTC.

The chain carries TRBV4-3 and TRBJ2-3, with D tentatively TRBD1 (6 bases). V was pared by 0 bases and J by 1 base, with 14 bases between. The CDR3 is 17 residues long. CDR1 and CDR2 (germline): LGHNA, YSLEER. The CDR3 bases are TGCGCCAGCAGCCAAGAGAAATGGGGGCCCCGCACAGATACGCAGTATTTT. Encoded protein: CASSQEKWGPRTDTQYF.

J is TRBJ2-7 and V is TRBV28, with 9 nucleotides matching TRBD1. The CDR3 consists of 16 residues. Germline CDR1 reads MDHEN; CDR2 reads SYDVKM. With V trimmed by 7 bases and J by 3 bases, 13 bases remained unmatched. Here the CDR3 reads CASTSSHRGRHYEQYF. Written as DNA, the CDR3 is TGTGCCAGCACCTCAAGTCACAGGGGGCGTCACTACGAGCAGTACTTC.

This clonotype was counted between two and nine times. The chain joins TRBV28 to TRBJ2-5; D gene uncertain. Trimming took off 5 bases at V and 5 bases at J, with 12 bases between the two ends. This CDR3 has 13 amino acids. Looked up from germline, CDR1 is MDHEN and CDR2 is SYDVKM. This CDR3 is CASSPPEGETQYF. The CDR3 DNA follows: TGTGCCAGCAGTCCTCCCGAAGGTGAGACCCAGTACTTC. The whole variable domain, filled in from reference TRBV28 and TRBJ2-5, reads DVKVTQSSRYLVKRTGEKVFLECVQDMDHENMFWYRQDPGLGLRLIYFSYDVKMKEKGDIPEGYSVSREKKERFSLILESASTNQTSMYLCASSPPEGETQYFGPGTRLLVL.

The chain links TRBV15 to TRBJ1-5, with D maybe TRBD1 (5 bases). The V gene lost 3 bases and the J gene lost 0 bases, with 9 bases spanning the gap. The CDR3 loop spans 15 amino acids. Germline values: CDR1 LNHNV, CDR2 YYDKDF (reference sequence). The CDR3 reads CATSRGGDSNQPQHF. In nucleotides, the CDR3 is TGTGCCACCAGCAGGGGAGGGGATAGCAATCAGCCCCAGCATTTT.

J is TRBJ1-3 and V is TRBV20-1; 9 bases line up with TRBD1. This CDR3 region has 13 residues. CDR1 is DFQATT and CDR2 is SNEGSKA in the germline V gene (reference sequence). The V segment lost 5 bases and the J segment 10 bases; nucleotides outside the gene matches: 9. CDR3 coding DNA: TGCAGTGCTCCGGGACAGGGAAAAAAGACCATATATTTT. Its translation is CSAPGQGKKTIYF.

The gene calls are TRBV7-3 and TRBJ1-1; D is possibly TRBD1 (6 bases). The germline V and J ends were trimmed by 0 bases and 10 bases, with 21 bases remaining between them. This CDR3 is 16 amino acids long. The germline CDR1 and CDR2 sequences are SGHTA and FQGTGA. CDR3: CASSLTPAGAKQTAFF. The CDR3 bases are TGTGCCAGCAGCTTAACCCCCGCAGGGGCGAAACAAACAGCTTTCTTT.

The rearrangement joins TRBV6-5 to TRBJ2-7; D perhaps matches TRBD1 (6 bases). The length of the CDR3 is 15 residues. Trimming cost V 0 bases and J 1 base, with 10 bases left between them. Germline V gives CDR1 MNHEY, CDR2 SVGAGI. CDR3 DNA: TGTGCCAGCAGTTACTCCAGGGACACTTCCTACGAGCAGTACTTC. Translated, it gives CASSYSRDTSYEQYF.

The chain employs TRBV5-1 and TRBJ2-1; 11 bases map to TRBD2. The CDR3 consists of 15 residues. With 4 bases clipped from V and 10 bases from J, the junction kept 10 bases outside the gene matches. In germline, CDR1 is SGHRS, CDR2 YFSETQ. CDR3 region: CASSELAGVGPEQFF. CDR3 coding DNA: TGCGCCAGCAGCGAACTAGCGGGAGTAGGGCCCGAGCAGTTCTTC.

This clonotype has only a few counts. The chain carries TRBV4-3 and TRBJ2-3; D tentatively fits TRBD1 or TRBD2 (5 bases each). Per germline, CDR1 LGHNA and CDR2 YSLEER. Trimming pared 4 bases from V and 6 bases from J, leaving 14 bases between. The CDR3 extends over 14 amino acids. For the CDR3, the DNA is TGCGCCAGCAGCCCCGGGACCCTTGGGGATACGCAGTATTTT. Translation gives CASSPGTLGDTQYF.

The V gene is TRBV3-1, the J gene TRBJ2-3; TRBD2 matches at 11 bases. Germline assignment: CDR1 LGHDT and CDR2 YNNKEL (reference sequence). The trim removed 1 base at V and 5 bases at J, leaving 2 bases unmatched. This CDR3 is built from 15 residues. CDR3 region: CASSQVLAGGDTQYF. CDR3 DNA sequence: TGTGCCAGCAGCCAAGTGCTAGCGGGAGGAGATACGCAGTATTTT.

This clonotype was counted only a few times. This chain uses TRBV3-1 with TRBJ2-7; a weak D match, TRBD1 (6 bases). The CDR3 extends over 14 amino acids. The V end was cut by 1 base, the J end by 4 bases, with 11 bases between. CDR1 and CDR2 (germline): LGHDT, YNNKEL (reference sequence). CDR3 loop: CASSQGTGKYEQYF. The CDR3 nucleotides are TGTGCCAGCAGCCAAGGTACAGGGAAGTACGAGCAGTACTTC.

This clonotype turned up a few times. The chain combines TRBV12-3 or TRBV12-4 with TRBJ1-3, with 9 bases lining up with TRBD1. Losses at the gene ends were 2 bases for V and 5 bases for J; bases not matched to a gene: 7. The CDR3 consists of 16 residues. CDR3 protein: CASSLSGQGMRNTIYF. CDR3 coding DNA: TGTGCCAGCAGTTTATCGGGACAGGGTATGCGAAACACCATATATTTT.